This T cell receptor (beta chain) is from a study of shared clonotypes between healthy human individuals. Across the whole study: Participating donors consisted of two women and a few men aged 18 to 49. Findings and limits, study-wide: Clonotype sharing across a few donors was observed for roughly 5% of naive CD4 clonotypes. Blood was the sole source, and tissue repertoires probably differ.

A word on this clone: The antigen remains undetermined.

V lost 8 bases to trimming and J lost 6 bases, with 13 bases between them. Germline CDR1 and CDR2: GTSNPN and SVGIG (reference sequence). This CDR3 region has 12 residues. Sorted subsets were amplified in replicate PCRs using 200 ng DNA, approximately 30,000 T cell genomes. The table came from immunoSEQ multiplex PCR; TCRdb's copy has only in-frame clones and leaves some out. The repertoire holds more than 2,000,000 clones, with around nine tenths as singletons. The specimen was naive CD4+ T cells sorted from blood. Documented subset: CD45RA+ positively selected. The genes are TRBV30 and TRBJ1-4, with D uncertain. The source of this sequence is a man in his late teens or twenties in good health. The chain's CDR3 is CAVFGEDEKLFF. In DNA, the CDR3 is TGTGCCGTGTTTGGAGAGGATGAAAAACTGTTTTTT.